The table lists the clone carrying this T cell receptor (beta chain) with a few counts. Its specificity is unknown. These data come from a study of T cells after yellow fever vaccination. They built TCR cDNA with 5'RACE template switching, a step that put in a universal primer site and UMIs. TCRdb reprocessed the 5' RACE reads with MiXCR, giving one entry per CDR3 protein. This table holds about 510,000 distinct CDR3 sequences, less than 25% found once. Regarding the study as a whole: There was a possibility that FACS-sorted repertoires contained abundant clonotypes contaminating from the bulk population. Researchers report a weaker secondary response that nonetheless peaked faster, day 5 versus 15. Reappearing after the booster were most of the clones from primary vaccination (roughly 96% CD4, 75% to 90% CD8).

Sequences were derived from PBMCs, sampled 21 days after the first yellow fever vaccination. This TCR derives from a man aged 18-30 years who received the YFV17D yellow fever vaccine.

DNA for the CDR3: TGTGCCAGCAGCGTGGCGGGACAGTCCTACAATGAGCAGTTCTTC. Protein product: CASSVAGQSYNEQFF. V is TRBV9 and J is TRBJ2-1, with a possible D match to TRBD1 (7 bases). The CDR3 consists of 15 residues. Germline V gives CDR1 SGDLS, CDR2 YYNGEE. The V and J ends lost 2 bases and 1 base respectively, with 10 bases between them.